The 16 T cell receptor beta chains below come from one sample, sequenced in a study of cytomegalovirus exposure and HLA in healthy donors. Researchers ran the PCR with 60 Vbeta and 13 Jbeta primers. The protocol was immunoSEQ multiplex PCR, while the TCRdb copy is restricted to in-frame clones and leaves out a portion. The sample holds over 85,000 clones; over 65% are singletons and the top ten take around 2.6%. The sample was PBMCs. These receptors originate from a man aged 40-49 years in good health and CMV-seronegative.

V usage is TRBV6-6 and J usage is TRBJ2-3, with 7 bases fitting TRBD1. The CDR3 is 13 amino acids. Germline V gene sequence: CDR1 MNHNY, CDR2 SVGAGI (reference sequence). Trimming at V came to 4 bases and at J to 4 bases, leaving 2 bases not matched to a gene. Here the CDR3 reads CASSFDRADTQYF. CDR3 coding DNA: TGTGCCAGCAGTTTTGACAGGGCAGATACGCAGTATTTT.

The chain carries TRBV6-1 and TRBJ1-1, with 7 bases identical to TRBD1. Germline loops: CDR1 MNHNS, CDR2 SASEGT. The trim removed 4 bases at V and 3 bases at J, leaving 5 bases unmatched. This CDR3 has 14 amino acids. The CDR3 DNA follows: TGTGCCAGCAGTGTAGACAGGGCGGACACTGAAGCTTTCTTT. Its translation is CASSVDRADTEAFF.

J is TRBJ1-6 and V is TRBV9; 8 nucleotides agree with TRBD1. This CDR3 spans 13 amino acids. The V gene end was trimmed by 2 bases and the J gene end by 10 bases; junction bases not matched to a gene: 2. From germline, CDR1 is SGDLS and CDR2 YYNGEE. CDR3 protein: CASSVDRGSPLHF. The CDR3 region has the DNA TGTGCCAGCAGCGTCGACAGGGGATCACCCCTCCACTTT.

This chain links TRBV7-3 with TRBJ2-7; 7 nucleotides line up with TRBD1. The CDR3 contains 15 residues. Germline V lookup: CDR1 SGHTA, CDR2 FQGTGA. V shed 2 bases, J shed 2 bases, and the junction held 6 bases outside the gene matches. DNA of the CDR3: TGTGCCAGCAGCTTACAGGGGACAGTCCCCTACGAGCAGTACTTC. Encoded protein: CASSLQGTVPYEQYF.

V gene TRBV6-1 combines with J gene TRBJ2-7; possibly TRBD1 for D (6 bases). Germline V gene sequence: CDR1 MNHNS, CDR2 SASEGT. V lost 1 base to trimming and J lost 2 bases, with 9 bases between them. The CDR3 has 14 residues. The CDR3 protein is CASSEGTETYEQYF. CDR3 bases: TGTGCCAGCAGTGAAGGGACAGAAACCTACGAGCAGTACTTC.

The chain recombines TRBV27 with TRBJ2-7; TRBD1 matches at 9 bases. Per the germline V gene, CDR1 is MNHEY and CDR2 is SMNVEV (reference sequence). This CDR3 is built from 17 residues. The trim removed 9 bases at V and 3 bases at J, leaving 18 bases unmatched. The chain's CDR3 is CASQTGGFWRWSYEQYF. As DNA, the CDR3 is TGTGCCAGTCAGACAGGGGGATTTTGGCGGTGGAGCTACGAGCAGTACTTC.

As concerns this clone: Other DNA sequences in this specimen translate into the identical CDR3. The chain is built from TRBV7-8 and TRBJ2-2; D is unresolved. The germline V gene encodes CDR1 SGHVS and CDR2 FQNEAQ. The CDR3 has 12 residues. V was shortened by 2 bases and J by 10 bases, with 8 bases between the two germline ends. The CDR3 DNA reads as TGTGCCAGCAGCTTACCTTTCGTGGAGCTGTTTTTT. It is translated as CASSLPFVELFF.

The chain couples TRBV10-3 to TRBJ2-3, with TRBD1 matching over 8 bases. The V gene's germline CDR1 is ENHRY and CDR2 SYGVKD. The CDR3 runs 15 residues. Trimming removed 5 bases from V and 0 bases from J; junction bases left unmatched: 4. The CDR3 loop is CAISKRQGSTDTQYF. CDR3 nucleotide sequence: TGTGCCATCAGTAAGCGACAGGGGAGCACAGATACGCAGTATTTT.

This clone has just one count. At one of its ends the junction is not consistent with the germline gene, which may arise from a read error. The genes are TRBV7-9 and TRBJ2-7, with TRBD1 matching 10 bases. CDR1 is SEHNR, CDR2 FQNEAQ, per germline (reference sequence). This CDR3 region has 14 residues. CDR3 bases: TGTTCCAGCAGCTCTCCGGGACAGGGGCCCGAGCAGTACTTC. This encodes CSSSSPGQGPEQYF.

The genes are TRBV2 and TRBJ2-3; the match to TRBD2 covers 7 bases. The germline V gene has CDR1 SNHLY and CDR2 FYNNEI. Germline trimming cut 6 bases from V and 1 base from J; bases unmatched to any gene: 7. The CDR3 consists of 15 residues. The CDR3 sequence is CASRLTSARTDTQYF. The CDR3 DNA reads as TGTGCCAGCAGACTAACTAGCGCGCGCACAGATACGCAGTATTTT.

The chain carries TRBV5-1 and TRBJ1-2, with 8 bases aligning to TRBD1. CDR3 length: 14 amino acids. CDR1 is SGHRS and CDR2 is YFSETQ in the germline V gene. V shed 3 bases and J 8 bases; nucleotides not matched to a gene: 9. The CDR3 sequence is CASSSRPGGDGYTF. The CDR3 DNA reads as TGCGCCAGCAGCTCGCGACCAGGGGGCGACGGCTACACCTTC.

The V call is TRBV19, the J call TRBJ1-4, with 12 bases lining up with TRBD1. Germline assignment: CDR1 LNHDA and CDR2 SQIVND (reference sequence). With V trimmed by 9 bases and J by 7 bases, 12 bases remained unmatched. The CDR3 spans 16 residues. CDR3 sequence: CASGTGGAWRGEKLFF. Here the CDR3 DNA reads TGTGCCAGCGGGACAGGGGGCGCGTGGCGGGGTGAAAAACTGTTTTTT.

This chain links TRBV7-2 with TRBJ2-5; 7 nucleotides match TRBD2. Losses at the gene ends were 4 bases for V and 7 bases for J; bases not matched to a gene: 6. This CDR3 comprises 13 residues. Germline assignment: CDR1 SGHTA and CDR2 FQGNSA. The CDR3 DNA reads TGTGCCAGCAGCTGGGTGGGGAGGGCGACCCAGTACTTC. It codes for CASSWVGRATQYF.

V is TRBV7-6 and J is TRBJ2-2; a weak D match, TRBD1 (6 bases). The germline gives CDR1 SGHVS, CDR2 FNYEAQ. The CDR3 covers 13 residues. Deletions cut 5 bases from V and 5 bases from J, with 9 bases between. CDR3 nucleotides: TGTGCCAGCAGCCTTCAGGGGACCGGGGAGCTGTTTTTT. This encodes CASSLQGTGELFF.

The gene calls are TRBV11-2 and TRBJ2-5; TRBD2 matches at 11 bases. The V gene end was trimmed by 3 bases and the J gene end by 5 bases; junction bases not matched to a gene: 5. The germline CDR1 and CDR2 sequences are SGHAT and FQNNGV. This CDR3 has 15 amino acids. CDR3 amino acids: CASSFTSGGVETQYF. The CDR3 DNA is TGTGCCAGCAGCTTCACTAGCGGGGGTGTTGAGACCCAGTACTTC.

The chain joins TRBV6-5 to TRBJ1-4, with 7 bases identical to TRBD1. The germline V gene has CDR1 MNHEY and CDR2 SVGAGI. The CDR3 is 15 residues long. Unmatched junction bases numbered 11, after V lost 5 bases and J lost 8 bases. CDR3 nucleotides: TGTGCCAGCAGTCTGGACAGGATAGTAAGCGAAAAACTGTTTTTT. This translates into CASSLDRIVSEKLFF.